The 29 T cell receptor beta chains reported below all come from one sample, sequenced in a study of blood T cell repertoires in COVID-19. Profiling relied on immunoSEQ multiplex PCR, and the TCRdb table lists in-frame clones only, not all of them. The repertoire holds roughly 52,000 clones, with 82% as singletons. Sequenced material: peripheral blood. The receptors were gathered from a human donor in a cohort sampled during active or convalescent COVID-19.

CDR3 protein: CASSLGRQGAADTQYF. CDR3 DNA sequence: TGTGCCAGCAGCTTAGGCAGGCAGGGGGCCGCAGATACGCAGTATTTT. The chain employs TRBV7-2 and TRBJ2-3, with TRBD1 identical over 8 bases. Germline CDR1 reads SGHTA; CDR2 reads FQGNSA. The CDR3 extends over 16 amino acids. Losses at the gene ends were 1 base for V and 4 bases for J; bases not matched to a gene: 7.

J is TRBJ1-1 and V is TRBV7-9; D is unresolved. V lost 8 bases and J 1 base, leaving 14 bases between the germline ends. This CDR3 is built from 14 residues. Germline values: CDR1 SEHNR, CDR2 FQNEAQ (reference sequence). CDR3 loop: CASLLAGKNTEAFF. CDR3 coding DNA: TGTGCCAGCCTCCTAGCGGGCAAGAACACTGAAGCTTTCTTT.

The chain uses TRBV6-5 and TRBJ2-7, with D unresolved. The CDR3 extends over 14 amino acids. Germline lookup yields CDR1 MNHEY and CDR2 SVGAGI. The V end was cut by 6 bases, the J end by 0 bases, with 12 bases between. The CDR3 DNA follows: TGTGCCAGCAGCCCCGTTTATAGCTCCTACGAGCAGTACTTC. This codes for CASSPVYSSYEQYF.

The CDR3 region has the DNA TGTGCCAGCAGCAGGACAGGGCGGGGATATAGCAATCAGCCCCAGCATTTT. It translates to CASSRTGRGYSNQPQHF. This chain connects TRBV5-6 to TRBJ1-5, with TRBD1 matching 8 bases. This CDR3 comprises 17 residues. CDR1 and CDR2 (germline): SGHDT, YYEEEE. Unmatched junction bases numbered 9, after V lost 4 bases and J lost 0 bases.

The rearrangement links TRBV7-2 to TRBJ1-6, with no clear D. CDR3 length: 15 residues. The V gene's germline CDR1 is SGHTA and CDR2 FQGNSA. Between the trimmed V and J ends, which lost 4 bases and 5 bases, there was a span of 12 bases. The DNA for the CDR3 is TGTGCCAGCAGCTCAGAGACTTCAGATAATTCACCCCTCCACTTT. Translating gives CASSSETSDNSPLHF.

The CDR3 DNA follows: TGTGCCAGCAGCGTAGGTAATAGCGGAATAGGGTTCCAAGAGACCCAGTACTTC. Protein: CASSVGNSGIGFQETQYF. This rearrangement joins TRBV9 to TRBJ2-5, with D possibly TRBD2 on 6 matching bases. Trimming left V 0 bases short and J 1 base short, with 19 bases between. Per germline, CDR1 SGDLS and CDR2 YYNGEE. The CDR3 is made up of 18 amino acids. The variable domain in full, with the rest retrieved from reference TRBV9 and TRBJ2-5, is DSGVTQTPKHLITATGQRVTLRCSPRSGDLSVYWYQQSLDQGLQFLIQYYNGEERAKGNILERFSAQQFPDLHSELNLSSLELGDSALYFCASSVGNSGIGFQETQYFGPGTRLLVL.

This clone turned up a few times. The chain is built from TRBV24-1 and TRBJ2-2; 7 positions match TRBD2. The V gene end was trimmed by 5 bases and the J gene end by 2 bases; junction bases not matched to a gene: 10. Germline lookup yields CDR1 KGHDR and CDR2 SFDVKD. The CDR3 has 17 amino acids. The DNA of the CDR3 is TGTGCCACCAGTGGGCCATTCGGGGAGGGAAACACCGGGGAGCTGTTTTTT. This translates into CATSGPFGEGNTGELFF.

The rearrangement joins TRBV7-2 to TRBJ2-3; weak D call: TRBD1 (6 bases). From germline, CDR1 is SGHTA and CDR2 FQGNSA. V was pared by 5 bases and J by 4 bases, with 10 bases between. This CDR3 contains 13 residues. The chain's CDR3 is CASSRQDSDTQYF. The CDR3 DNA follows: TGTGCCAGCAGCAGACAGGATTCAGATACGCAGTATTTT.

This CDR3 is CASSDGLAGGLNPGRETQYF. The CDR3 DNA follows: TGTGCCAGCAGCGACGGACTAGCGGGGGGGCTGAATCCCGGCCGGGAGACCCAGTACTTC. The J gene is TRBJ2-5, the V gene TRBV9, with 15 bases aligning to TRBD2. This CDR3 has 20 residues. With 3 bases clipped from V and 5 bases from J, the junction kept 17 bases outside the gene matches. Germline CDR1 reads SGDLS; CDR2 reads YYNGEE.

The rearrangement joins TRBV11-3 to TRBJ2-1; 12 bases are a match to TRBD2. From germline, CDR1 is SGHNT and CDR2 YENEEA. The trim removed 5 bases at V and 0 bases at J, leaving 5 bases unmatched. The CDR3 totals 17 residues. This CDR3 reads CASSETSGGSSYNEQFF. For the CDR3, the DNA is TGTGCCAGCAGCGAGACTAGCGGGGGATCCTCCTACAATGAGCAGTTCTTC.

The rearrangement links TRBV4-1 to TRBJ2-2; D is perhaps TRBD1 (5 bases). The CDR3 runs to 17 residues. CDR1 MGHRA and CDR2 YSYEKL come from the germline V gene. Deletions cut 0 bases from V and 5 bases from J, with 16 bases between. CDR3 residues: CASSQDWNRYGTGELFF. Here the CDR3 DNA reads TGCGCCAGCAGCCAAGATTGGAACAGGTACGGGACCGGGGAGCTGTTTTTT.

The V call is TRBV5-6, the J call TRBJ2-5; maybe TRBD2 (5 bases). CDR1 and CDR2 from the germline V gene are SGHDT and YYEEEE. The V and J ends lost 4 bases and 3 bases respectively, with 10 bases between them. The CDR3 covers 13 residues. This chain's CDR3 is CASSLRSEETQYF. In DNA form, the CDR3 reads TGTGCCAGCAGCCTACGTAGCGAAGAGACCCAGTACTTC.

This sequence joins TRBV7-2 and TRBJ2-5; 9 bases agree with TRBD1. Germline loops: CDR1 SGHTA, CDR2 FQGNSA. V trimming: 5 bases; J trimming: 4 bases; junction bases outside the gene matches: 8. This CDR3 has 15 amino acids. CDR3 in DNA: TGTGCCAGCAGCCGCGCGGGACAGGGCGGAGAGACCCAGTACTTC. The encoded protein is CASSRAGQGGETQYF.

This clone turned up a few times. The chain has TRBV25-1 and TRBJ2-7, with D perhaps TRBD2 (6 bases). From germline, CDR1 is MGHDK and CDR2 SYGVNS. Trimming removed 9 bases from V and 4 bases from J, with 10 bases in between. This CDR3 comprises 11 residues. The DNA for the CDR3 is TGTGCCAGTTGGGACTTGTACGAGCAGTACTTC. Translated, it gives CASWDLYEQYF.

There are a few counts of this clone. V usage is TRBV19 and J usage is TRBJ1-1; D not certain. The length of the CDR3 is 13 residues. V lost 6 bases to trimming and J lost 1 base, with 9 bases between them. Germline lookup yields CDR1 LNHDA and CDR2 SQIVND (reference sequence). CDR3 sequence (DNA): TGTGCCAGTAGGCCTACAGAGAACACTGAAGCTTTCTTT. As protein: CASRPTENTEAFF. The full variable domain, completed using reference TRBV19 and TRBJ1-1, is DGGITQSPKYLFRKEGQNVTLSCEQNLNHDAMYWYRQDPGQGLRLIYYSQIVNDFQKGDIAEGYSVSREKKESFPLTVTSAQKNPTAFYLCASRPTENTEAFFGQGTRLTVV.

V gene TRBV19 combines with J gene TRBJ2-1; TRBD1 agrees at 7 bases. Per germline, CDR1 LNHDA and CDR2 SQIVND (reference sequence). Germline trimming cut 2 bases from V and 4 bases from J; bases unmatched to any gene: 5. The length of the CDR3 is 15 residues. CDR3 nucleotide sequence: TGTGCCAGTAGTATACAGGACAGGCAATACAATGAGCAGTTCTTC. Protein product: CASSIQDRQYNEQFF.

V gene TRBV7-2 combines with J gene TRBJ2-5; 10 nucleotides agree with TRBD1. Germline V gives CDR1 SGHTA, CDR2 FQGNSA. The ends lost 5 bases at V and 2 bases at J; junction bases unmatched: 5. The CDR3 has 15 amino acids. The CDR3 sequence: CASSVDRGRQETQYF. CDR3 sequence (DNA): TGTGCCAGCAGCGTGGACAGGGGGAGGCAAGAGACCCAGTACTTC.

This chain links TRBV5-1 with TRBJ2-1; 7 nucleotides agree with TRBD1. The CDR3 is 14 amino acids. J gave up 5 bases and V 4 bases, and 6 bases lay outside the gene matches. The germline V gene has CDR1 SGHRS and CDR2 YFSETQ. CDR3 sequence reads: CASSARTGNNEQFF. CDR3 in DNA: TGCGCCAGCAGCGCTAGGACAGGTAACAATGAGCAGTTCTTC. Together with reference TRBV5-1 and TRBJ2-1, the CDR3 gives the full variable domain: KAGVTQTPRYLIKTRGQQVTLSCSPISGHRSVSWYQQTPGQGLQFLFEYFSETQRNKGNFPGRFSGRQFSNSRSEMNVSTLELGDSALYLCASSARTGNNEQFFGPGTRLTVL.

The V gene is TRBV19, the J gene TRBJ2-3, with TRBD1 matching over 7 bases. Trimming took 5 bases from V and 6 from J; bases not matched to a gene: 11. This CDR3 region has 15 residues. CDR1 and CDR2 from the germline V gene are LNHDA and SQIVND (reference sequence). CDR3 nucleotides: TGTGCCAGTAGTGTCGGACAGGCTCACGGGGATACGCAGTATTTT. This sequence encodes CASSVGQAHGDTQYF.

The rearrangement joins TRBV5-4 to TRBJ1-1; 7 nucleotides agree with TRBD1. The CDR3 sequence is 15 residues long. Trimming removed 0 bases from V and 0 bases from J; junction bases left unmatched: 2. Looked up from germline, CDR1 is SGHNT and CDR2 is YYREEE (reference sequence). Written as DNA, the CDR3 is TGTGCCAGCAGCTTGGGACAGGGCATGAACACTGAAGCTTTCTTT. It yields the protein CASSLGQGMNTEAFF.

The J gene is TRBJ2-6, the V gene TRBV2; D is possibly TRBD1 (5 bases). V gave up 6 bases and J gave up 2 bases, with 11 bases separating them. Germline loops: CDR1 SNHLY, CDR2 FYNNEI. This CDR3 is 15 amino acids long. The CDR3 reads CASSGIRAGANVLTF. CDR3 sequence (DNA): TGTGCCAGCAGCGGCATCAGGGCTGGGGCCAACGTCCTGACTTTC.

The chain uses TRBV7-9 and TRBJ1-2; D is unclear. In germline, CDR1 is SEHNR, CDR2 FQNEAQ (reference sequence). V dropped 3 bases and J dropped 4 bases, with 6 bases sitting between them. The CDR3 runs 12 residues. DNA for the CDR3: TGTGCCAGCAGCTTTAACGGCTATGGCTACACCTTC. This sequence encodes CASSFNGYGYTF.

The CDR3 DNA follows: TGTGCCAGTAGTGTTTGGGGAGCGGAACAGCCCCAGCATTTT. Amino acids: CASSVWGAEQPQHF. The chain employs TRBV19 and TRBJ1-5; D is undetermined. This CDR3 is 14 amino acids long. V lost 5 bases and J lost 7, with 15 bases in between. From germline, CDR1 is LNHDA and CDR2 SQIVND (reference sequence).

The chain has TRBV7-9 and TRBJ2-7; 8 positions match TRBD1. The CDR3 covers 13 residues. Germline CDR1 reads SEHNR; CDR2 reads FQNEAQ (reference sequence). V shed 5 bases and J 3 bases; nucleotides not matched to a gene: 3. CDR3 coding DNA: TGTGCCAGCAGCACAGGGACAGGCTACGAGCAGTACTTC. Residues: CASSTGTGYEQYF.

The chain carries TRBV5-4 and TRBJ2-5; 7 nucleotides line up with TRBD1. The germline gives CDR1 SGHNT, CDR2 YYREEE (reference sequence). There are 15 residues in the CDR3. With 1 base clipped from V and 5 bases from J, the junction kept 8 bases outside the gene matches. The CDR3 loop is CASSLLKGGGETQYF. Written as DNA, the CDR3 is TGTGCCAGCAGCTTGTTGAAAGGGGGCGGGGAGACCCAGTACTTC.

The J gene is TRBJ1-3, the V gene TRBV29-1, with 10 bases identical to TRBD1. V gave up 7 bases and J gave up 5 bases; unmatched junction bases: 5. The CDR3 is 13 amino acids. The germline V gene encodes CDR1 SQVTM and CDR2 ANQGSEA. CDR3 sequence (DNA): TGCAGCGCTAGGACAGGGGGGAGAAACACCATATATTTT. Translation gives CSARTGGRNTIYF. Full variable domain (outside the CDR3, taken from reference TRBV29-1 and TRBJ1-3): SAVISQKPSRDICQRGTSLTIQCQVDSQVTMMFWYRQQPGQSLTLIATANQGSEATYESGFVIDKFPISRPNLTFSTLTVSNMSPEDSSIYLCSARTGGRNTIYFGEGSWLTVV.

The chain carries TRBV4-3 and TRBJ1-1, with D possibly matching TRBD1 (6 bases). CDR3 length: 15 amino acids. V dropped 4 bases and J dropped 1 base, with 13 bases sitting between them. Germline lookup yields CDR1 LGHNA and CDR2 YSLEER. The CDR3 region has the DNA TGCGCCAGCAGCCGCGACCTGACAGGGAACACTGAAGCTTTCTTT. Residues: CASSRDLTGNTEAFF.

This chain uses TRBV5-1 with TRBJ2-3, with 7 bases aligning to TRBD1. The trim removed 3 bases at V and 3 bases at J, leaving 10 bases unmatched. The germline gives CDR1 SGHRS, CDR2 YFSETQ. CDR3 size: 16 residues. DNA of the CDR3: TGCGCCAGCAGCTACCTGGGGGCAGGGGGAACAGATACGCAGTATTTT. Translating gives CASSYLGAGGTDTQYF.

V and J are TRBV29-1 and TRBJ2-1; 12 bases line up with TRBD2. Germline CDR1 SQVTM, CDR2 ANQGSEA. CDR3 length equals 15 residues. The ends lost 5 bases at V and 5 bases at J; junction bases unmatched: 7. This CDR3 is CSVFRLAGGNNEQFF. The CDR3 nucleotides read TGCAGCGTTTTTCGTCTAGCGGGGGGGAACAATGAGCAGTTCTTC.